These T cell receptor beta chains were read from a single sample in a study of T cell responses to AZD1222 COVID-19 vaccine. Sequencing used immunoSEQ multiplex PCR; TCRdb keeps in-frame clones, though not all of them. Of 240,000 or so clones in the sample, more than 80% were seen once. The sequencing used peripheral blood, collected on day 0 of AZD1222 vaccination. All receptors derive from an adult in good health. The CDR3 runs from the conserved cysteine through the conserved F or W. The order of the fields is V gene, D gene, J gene, clone size, CDR3 DNA, CDR3 protein. A D gene is named only where the DNA matches it firmly. Expanded clones get a size class; other rows say once, few or many, or leave the size out.

V: TRBV7-9; D: NA; J: TRBJ2-7; size: NA; DNA: TGTGCCAGCAGTCCCGAGGGAGGCTACGAGCAGTACTTC; CDR3: CASSPEGGYEQYF
V: TRBV7-3; D: TRBD2; J: TRBJ2-1; size: NA; DNA: TGTGCCAGCAGCTTAAGGGCTAGCGGGAGGCCGGGGAATGAGCAGTTCTTC; CDR3: CASSLRASGRPGNEQFF
V: TRBV2; D: NA; J: TRBJ1-1; size: once; DNA: TGTGCCAGCAGTGGGAAGGGCAGGGGCACTGAAGCTTTCTTT; CDR3: CASSGKGRGTEAFF
V: TRBV11-2; D: NA; J: TRBJ2-6; size: NA; DNA: TGTGCCAGCACCCCGACCTGGGGGGCGGGTGATGGGGCCAACGTCCTGACTTTC; CDR3: CASTPTWGAGDGANVLTF
V: TRBV2; D: NA; J: TRBJ1-1; size: once; DNA: TGTGCCAGCAGTAGAGTGAACACTGAAGCTTTCTTT; CDR3: CASSRVNTEAFF
V: TRBV28; D: TRBD2; J: TRBJ2-1; size: NA; DNA: TGTGCCAGCAGCCTAGGACTAGCGGGGAGCCTTTACAATGAGCAGTTCTTC; CDR3: CASSLGLAGSLYNEQFF
V: TRBV2; D: NA; J: TRBJ2-5; size: NA; DNA: TGTGCCAGCAGTGTTATGGGGGCCCGGGAGACCCAGTACTTC; CDR3: CASSVMGARETQYF
V: TRBV10-3; D: TRBD2; J: TRBJ2-3; size: NA; DNA: TGTGCCATCAACTCCGGACTAGCGGGGGGAGATACGCAGTATTTT; CDR3: CAINSGLAGGDTQYF
V: TRBV6-1; D: NA; J: TRBJ2-2; size: NA; DNA: TGTGCCAGCAGTGACGGCCCTTACTCGAACACCGGGGAGCTGTTTTTT; CDR3: CASSDGPYSNTGELFF
V: TRBV6-2/TRBV6-3; D: NA; J: TRBJ1-5; size: NA; DNA: TGTGCCAGCAGTTACGATGCAGTGGCTCAGCCCCAGCATTTT; CDR3: CASSYDAVAQPQHF
V: TRBV7-2; D: TRBD1; J: TRBJ1-2; size: NA; DNA: TGTGCCAGCAGCCCTCCGAGGGCAGGGGGCTATGGCTACACCTTC; CDR3: CASSPPRAGGYGYTF
V: TRBV5-1; D: NA; J: TRBJ2-3; size: NA; DNA: TGCGCCAGCACCCAACAGGGCACAGATACGCAGTATTTT; CDR3: CASTQQGTDTQYF
V: TRBV2; D: TRBD1; J: TRBJ1-2; size: once; DNA: TGTGCCAGCAGTGCCTACAGGGGCCCCTATGGCTACACCTTC; CDR3: CASSAYRGPYGYTF
V: TRBV3-1/TRBV3-2; D: NA; J: TRBJ1-2; size: NA; DNA: TGTGCCAGCAGCCGGGACCAAAGGGGCTATGGCTACACCTTC; CDR3: CASSRDQRGYGYTF
V: TRBV28; D: NA; J: TRBJ1-1; size: NA; DNA: TGTGCCAGCAGCTCAGAACAGGGTTACACTGAAGCTTTCTTT; CDR3: CASSSEQGYTEAFF
V: TRBV10-2; D: TRBD1; J: TRBJ2-7; size: once; DNA: TGCGCCAGCAGGACAGGGAAAGAGCAGTACTTC; CDR3: CASRTGKEQYF
V: TRBV28; D: NA; J: TRBJ1-2; size: NA; DNA: TGTGCCACACGGGGGGGGAGTGGTGGCTACACCTTC; CDR3: CATRGGSGGYTF
V: TRBV4-1; D: NA; J: TRBJ1-2; size: NA; DNA: TGCGCCAGCAGCCAAGATACCGCCAGTAAGCGGAGCTACACCTTC; CDR3: CASSQDTASKRSYTF
V: TRBV19; D: NA; J: TRBJ1-5; size: NA; DNA: TGTGCCAGTAAAGATAGAAGGGGACAGCCCCAGCATTTT; CDR3: CASKDRRGQPQHF
V: TRBV20-1; D: NA; J: TRBJ2-3; size: NA; DNA: TGCAGTGCTAAGGGGGCAGATACGCAGTATTTT; CDR3: CSAKGADTQYF
V: TRBV7-2; D: NA; J: TRBJ2-7; size: NA; DNA: TGTGCCAGCAGCGCCGAGAGCCGCTTAACCGAGCAGTACTTC; CDR3: CASSAESRLTEQYF
V: TRBV5-4; D: TRBD2; J: TRBJ2-5; size: once; DNA: TGTGCCAGCAGCCCACCGGGGGGGGAGACCCAGTACTTC; CDR3: CASSPPGGETQYF
V: TRBV5-6; D: NA; J: TRBJ2-5; size: NA; DNA: TGTGCCAGCAGCACCACAGGGCGGGAGACCCAGTACTTC; CDR3: CASSTTGRETQYF
V: TRBV28; D: NA; J: TRBJ2-1; size: NA; DNA: TGTGCCAGCAATTGGCGGTCACGCAATGAGCAGTTCTTC; CDR3: CASNWRSRNEQFF
V: TRBV2; D: TRBD1; J: TRBJ1-5; size: NA; DNA: TGTGCCAGCACCCATGACAGGGATGATCAGCCCCAGCATTTT; CDR3: CASTHDRDDQPQHF
V: TRBV6-5; D: NA; J: TRBJ1-5; size: few; DNA: TGTGCCAGCGGGAGGGGCGGGGATCAGCCCCAGCATTTT; CDR3: CASGRGGDQPQHF
V: TRBV2; D: NA; J: TRBJ1-5; size: NA; DNA: TGTGCCAGCAGGGCAACCTCGGGGCCCCAGCATTTT; CDR3: CASRATSGPQHF
V: TRBV4-3; D: TRBD2; J: TRBJ2-1; size: NA; DNA: TGCGCCAGCCTCAGGGATCTAGCGGGAGTCCATGAGCAGTTCTTC; CDR3: CASLRDLAGVHEQFF
V: TRBV25-1; D: NA; J: TRBJ1-4; size: NA; DNA: TGTGCCAGCTCACGGTCCCGATCCTCGAGGACTAATGAAAAACTGTTTTTT; CDR3: CASSRSRSSRTNEKLFF
V: TRBV11-2; D: NA; J: TRBJ2-1; size: NA; DNA: TGTGCCAGCAGCTTAGGTACCTACAATGAGCAGTTCTTC; CDR3: CASSLGTYNEQFF
V: TRBV28; D: NA; J: TRBJ2-7; size: NA; DNA: TGTGCCAGCAGCGCACATACCTACGAGCAGTACTTC; CDR3: CASSAHTYEQYF
V: TRBV21-1; D: NA; J: TRBJ2-1; size: NA; DNA: TGTGCCAGCCCTAACCCCGGCCCAAGGGAGGTCCGTTTCAATGAGCAGTTCTTC; CDR3: CASPNPGPREVRFNEQFF
V: TRBV28; D: TRBD1; J: TRBJ1-1; size: NA; DNA: TGTGCCAGCAGGGGGACAGGGGGTAGTGGTGAAGCTTTCTTT; CDR3: CASRGTGGSGEAFF
V: TRBV2; D: TRBD2; J: TRBJ2-1; size: NA; DNA: TGTGCCAGCAGCCGCTGGGGGGGGAATGAGCAGTTCTTC; CDR3: CASSRWGGNEQFF
V: TRBV7-2; D: NA; J: TRBJ1-3; size: NA; DNA: TGTGCCAGCAGCGTTCAGGGTACTGGAAACACCATATATTTT; CDR3: CASSVQGTGNTIYF
V: TRBV5-6; D: TRBD2; J: TRBJ2-7; size: NA; DNA: TGTGCCAGCACCTTAGCGGGGCGCTACGAGCAGTACTTC; CDR3: CASTLAGRYEQYF
V: TRBV7-2; D: NA; J: TRBJ2-7; size: NA; DNA: TGTGCCAGCAGCTTAGTTAGGGACGCGCAGTACTTC; CDR3: CASSLVRDAQYF
V: TRBV28; D: NA; J: TRBJ1-2; size: NA; DNA: TGTGCCAGCAGTTTCCCTCAATCGGAGGGCTACACCTTC; CDR3: CASSFPQSEGYTF
V: TRBV7-2; D: NA; J: TRBJ2-5; size: NA; DNA: TGTGCCAGCAGCCCCTCAACGGGGGTACAACTGGAGACCCAGTACTTC; CDR3: CASSPSTGVQLETQYF
V: TRBV19; D: NA; J: TRBJ2-7; size: NA; DNA: TGTGCCAGTAGCTTAGCGTTCACCTACGAGCAGTACTTC; CDR3: CASSLAFTYEQYF
V: TRBV2; D: TRBD1; J: TRBJ2-1; size: few; DNA: TGTGCCAGCAGCTTTGGACAGGGAAGAGGCAATGAGCAGTTCTTC; CDR3: CASSFGQGRGNEQFF
V: TRBV18; D: NA; J: TRBJ1-1; size: NA; DNA: TGTGCCAGCTCGGACGGCATGAACACTGAAGCTTTCTTT; CDR3: CASSDGMNTEAFF
V: TRBV9; D: NA; J: TRBJ2-5; size: NA; DNA: TGTGCCAGCAGCGTAGGGGGAAAAGGGGGTATAGAGACCCAGTACTTC; CDR3: CASSVGGKGGIETQYF
V: TRBV11-2; D: TRBD2; J: TRBJ2-2; size: NA; DNA: TGTGCCAGCAGCCCCGTCTGGCGGACTAGCGGCACCGGGGAGCTGTTTTTT; CDR3: CASSPVWRTSGTGELFF
V: TRBV12-5; D: TRBD1; J: TRBJ1-2; size: NA; DNA: TGTGCTAGTGGTTTGGGCTTGACAGGGAACTATGGCTACACCTTC; CDR3: CASGLGLTGNYGYTF
V: TRBV28; D: NA; J: TRBJ2-6; size: NA; DNA: TGTGCCCGCACCCCGCGGGGGGCCAACGTCCTGACTTTC; CDR3: CARTPRGANVLTF
V: TRBV29-1; D: TRBD2; J: TRBJ2-3; size: NA; DNA: TGCAGCGTTGGACTAGCGGGAGATACGCAGTATTTT; CDR3: CSVGLAGDTQYF
V: TRBV7-9; D: NA; J: TRBJ1-2; size: NA; DNA: TGTGCCAGCAGCCCCGCCGCGGCCGGGTATGGCTACACCTTC; CDR3: CASSPAAAGYGYTF
V: TRBV2; D: TRBD2; J: TRBJ2-7; size: NA; DNA: TGTGCCAGCAGTGGACTAGCGGGAGGGCCCTACGAGCAGTACTTC; CDR3: CASSGLAGGPYEQYF
V: TRBV28; D: TRBD1; J: TRBJ2-7; size: NA; DNA: TGTGCCAGCAATACAGGGGACGAGGCCTACGAGCAGTACTTC; CDR3: CASNTGDEAYEQYF